This TCR beta chain was observed in a study of OX40 agonist ivuxolimab in advanced cancers. Looking at the study overall: Patients' therapy was ivuxolimab, an antibody that acts as an agonist of OX40 (CD134). Study-level points and caveats: CD4+ and CD8+ blood T cells expanded clonally by week 6 at 0.1 to 3.0 mg/kg. Expanded clones tended on average to be more numerous among CD8+ T cells than CD4+.

Patients had blood sampled at baseline and again on cycle 4 day 1 and cycle 7 day 1. Some clones are missing from TCRdb's copy, which holds only in-frame ones; the method was immunoSEQ multiplex PCR. The table lists about 44,000 clones, 90% to 95% of them singletons. With 8 bases removed from V and 3 bases from J, the gap between germline ends came to 14 bases. Germline loops: CDR1 MNHNS, CDR2 SASEGT. This CDR3 region has 13 residues. With regard to this clone: The antigen remains unidentified.

This TCR derives from an adult with an advanced solid tumor such as melanoma, head and neck, liver or kidney cancer. The rearrangement uses TRBV6-1 and TRBJ2-7, with a weak D call TRBD1 (5 bases). This material consisted of CD4+ or CD8+ T cells sorted from blood, taken in a trial of the OX40 agonist ivuxolimab. CDR3 region: CASGMDTLYEQYF. CDR3 nucleotides: TGTGCCAGCGGCATGGACACCCTCTACGAGCAGTACTTC.